In this sample, the clone carrying this T cell receptor (beta chain) turned up a few times. The antigen is unknown. The data are from a study of type 1 regulatory T cells. Study at large: T-allo10 is a Tr1-enriched, alloantigen-specific CD4 T cell product made in vitro. Study-wide points: Type 1 regulatory T cells had a more restricted TCR repertoire than non-type 1 regulatory T cells.

TCRdb re-analysed the reads in MiXCR, keeping a single row per CDR3 protein. The sample yields 60,000 to 70,000 distinct CDR3 sequences, just under 50% seen once. V was pared by 5 bases and J by 3 bases, with 10 bases between. Germline CDR1 reads SGHTA; CDR2 reads FQGNSA. CDR3 size: 13 residues. The genes are TRBV7-2 and TRBJ2-5; D may be TRBD2 (6 bases). The receptor was derived from a human donor in good health. Sequenced input: cultured non-Tr1 T cells, either the whole culture or a sorted T cell fraction (not recorded which). The CDR3 DNA is TGTGCCAGCAGCACACCTAGCGAAGAGACCCAGTACTTC. Residues: CASSTPSEETQYF.